Listed below are T cell receptor beta chains from one sample, sequenced in a study of blood T cell repertoires in COVID-19. Using immunoSEQ multiplex PCR, the repertoire was profiled, and TCRdb retains in-frame clones only, with some absent. In the table there are roughly 52,000 clones, 85% of which are singletons. Material for sequencing was peripheral blood. The receptors shown here come from a human donor in a cohort sampled during active COVID-19. CDR3s include the opening cysteine and the closing phenylalanine or tryptophan. Fields, in order: D gene, V gene, J gene, clone size, CDR3 length, CDR3 DNA, CDR3 protein. The D gene is left open where the match is weak. Some rows mark clone size as missing; the rest say once, few, many or name a class of expanded clone.

NA	TRBV6-2/TRBV6-3	TRBJ2-7	NA	16	TGTGCCAGCAGTTACCCCTTAGGAGGAGGAGGATACGAGCAGTACTTC	CASSYPLGGGGYEQYF
TRBD2	TRBV5-4	TRBJ2-5	NA	16	TGTGCCAGCAGCCTCGGACTAGCGGGGATGCAAGAGACCCAGTACTTC	CASSLGLAGMQETQYF
TRBD1	TRBV5-5	TRBJ2-7	NA	16	TGTGCCAGCAGCCAGGTGGGGGACAGATGGTCCTACGAGCAGTACTTC	CASSQVGDRWSYEQYF
NA	TRBV20-1	TRBJ2-7	NA	12	TGCAGTGCTAGTCCTTTCTCCTACGAGCAGTACTTC	CSASPFSYEQYF
NA	TRBV11-2	TRBJ2-3	NA	15	TGTGCCAGCAGCTTAACGGGATCGGGCACAGATACGCAGTATTTT	CASSLTGSGTDTQYF
NA	TRBV14	TRBJ1-3	NA	16	TGTGCCAGCAGCCAAAACAGGGCCTACTCTGGAAACACCATATATTTT	CASSQNRAYSGNTIYF
NA	TRBV28	TRBJ1-2	NA	16	TGTGCCAGCAGTATCGATCCTCGAGCGTTCAACTATGGCTACACCTTC	CASSIDPRAFNYGYTF
NA	TRBV28	TRBJ1-1	NA	12	TGTGCCAGCAGTTTGACCGGGACAGAAGCTTTCTTT	CASSLTGTEAFF
TRBD2	TRBV7-2	TRBJ2-7	NA	16	TGTGCCAGCAGCTTACGGGGGACTAGCCTAACATACGAGCAGTACTTC	CASSLRGTSLTYEQYF
NA	TRBV6-6	TRBJ1-3	NA	16	TGTGCCAGCATGGTACTTGGCCAGGAACCTGGAAACACCATATATTTT	CASMVLGQEPGNTIYF
TRBD1	TRBV6-5	TRBJ1-2	NA	14	TGTGCCAGCAGACTAGGGGGCCAAGGCTATGGCTACACCTTC	CASRLGGQGYGYTF
TRBD2	TRBV18	TRBJ2-3	NA	16	TGTGCCAGCTCGCTACTAGCGGGAGGCGGCACAGATACGCAGTATTTT	CASSLLAGGGTDTQYF
TRBD2	TRBV5-4	TRBJ2-3	NA	16	TGTGCCAGCAGCTTGGATCTAGCGGGAAGCACAGATACGCAGTATTTT	CASSLDLAGSTDTQYF
NA	TRBV5-1	TRBJ2-3	NA	17	TGCGCCAGCAGCCGAGTGTCGCAGGGGCGAGGGACAGATACGCAGTATTTT	CASSRVSQGRGTDTQYF
NA	TRBV2	TRBJ1-1	medium-sized	15	TGTGCCAGCAACCCCCGGAGGGAGGGGGTCACTGAAGCTTTCTTT	CASNPRREGVTEAFF
NA	TRBV11-2	TRBJ1-1	few	15	TGTGCCAGCAGCTTAGCTTCACAGTGGAACACTGAAGCTTTCTTT	CASSLASQWNTEAFF
TRBD2	TRBV5-5	TRBJ2-1	once	17	TGTGCCAGCAGCAGCGGGAGTAGGGCCCCACTCTACAATGAGCAGTTCTTC	CASSSGSRAPLYNEQFF
NA	TRBV29-1	TRBJ2-5	NA	16	TGCAGCGCCGAGACTTATTTGGGGGGAGGCCAAGAGACCCAGTACTTC	CSAETYLGGGQETQYF
TRBD2	TRBV2	TRBJ2-7	NA	15	TGTGCCGGCAGGTCTCTAGCGGGAGCGTCCTACGAGCAGTACTTC	CAGRSLAGASYEQYF
TRBD1	TRBV30	TRBJ2-7	NA	13	TGTGCCTGGAACGACAGGGTACTGTACGAGCAGTACTTC	CAWNDRVLYEQYF
NA	TRBV11-3	TRBJ2-7	NA	14	TGTGCCAGCAGCTTAGAGTCGACCGGAGGCGAGCAGTACTTC	CASSLESTGGEQYF
TRBD2	TRBV7-9	TRBJ2-3	NA	16	TGTGCCAGCAGCCGAATTAGCGGGAGGGCAACAGATACGCAGTATTTT	CASSRISGRATDTQYF
NA	TRBV28	TRBJ2-1	NA	16	TGTGCCAGCACCCCCCCACAGTTAGAGACCTACAATGAGCAGTTCTTC	CASTPPQLETYNEQFF
NA	TRBV6-5	TRBJ2-7	NA	16	TGTGCCAGCAGTTACTCCCGACTAGATAGGTACTACGAGCAGTACTTC	CASSYSRLDRYYEQYF
NA	TRBV2	TRBJ2-6	NA	14	TGTGCCAGCAGTGGGAGATCTGGGGCCAACGTCCTGACTTTC	CASSGRSGANVLTF
TRBD1	TRBV23-1	TRBJ1-1	NA	15	TGCGCCAGCAGTCAAGGGACAGGGGCCACGCGCCAAGCTTTCTTT	CASSQGTGATRQAFF
TRBD1	TRBV6-2/TRBV6-3	TRBJ2-2	few	15	TGTGCCAGCAGCCCTACTGCAGGGGGCACCGGGGAGCTGTTTTTT	CASSPTAGGTGELFF
TRBD1	TRBV23-1	TRBJ2-5	NA	16	TGCGCCAGCAGTCCCCCTGGGGACAGGGGTAGGGGGACCCAGTACTTC	CASSPPGDRGRGTQYF
NA	TRBV27	TRBJ2-1	many	16	TGTGCCAGCAGTTTCGGGACAACCTCCTCCTACAATGAGCAGTTCTTC	CASSFGTTSSYNEQFF
TRBD2	TRBV30	TRBJ2-6	NA	15	TGTGCCTGGAACCTAGCGGCCTCTGGGGCCAACGTCCTGACTTTC	CAWNLAASGANVLTF
TRBD2	TRBV10-3	TRBJ2-7	few	15	TGTGCCATCGGCAGGATACTAGCGGGAGTTTACGAGCAGTACTTC	CAIGRILAGVYEQYF
TRBD1	TRBV5-1	TRBJ2-5	NA	17	TGCGCCAGCCGCCGGACGTCGGGACAGGTAAGTAGGGAGACCCAGTACTTC	CASRRTSGQVSRETQYF
TRBD1	TRBV29-1	TRBJ1-6	NA	19	TGCAGCGTTGAAGGCCTCCGGACAGGGGATTCCAGTTATAATTCACCCCTCCACTTT	CSVEGLRTGDSSYNSPLHF
NA	TRBV2	TRBJ1-3	NA	14	TGTGCCAGCAGCCCTCGGGACAAGGAATCCACCATATATTTT	CASSPRDKESTIYF
TRBD1	TRBV28	TRBJ1-1	NA	15	TGTGCCAGCAGAGGGCAGGGGGTTGGGAACACTGAAGCTTTCTTT	CASRGQGVGNTEAFF
TRBD2	TRBV9	TRBJ2-3	NA	15	TGTGCCAGCAGCGTAGGCGGGGGATTCACAGATACGCAGTATTTT	CASSVGGGFTDTQYF
TRBD1	TRBV27	TRBJ1-5	few	13	TGTGCCAGCGGATCAGGGGGCGGTCAGCCCCAGCATTTT	CASGSGGGQPQHF
NA	TRBV28	TRBJ1-3	NA	15	TGTGCCAGCAGTGGGGAGGGGTTCTCTGGAAACACCATATATTTT	CASSGEGFSGNTIYF
NA	TRBV6-5	TRBJ1-2	NA	14	TGTGCCAGCAGTTCTCCAGGGGACGGCTATGGCTACACCTTC	CASSSPGDGYGYTF
TRBD2	TRBV9	TRBJ2-3	NA	16	TGTGCCAGCAGCCCTCCTGGGACTAGCGGTTTTGATACGCAGTATTTT	CASSPPGTSGFDTQYF
TRBD2	TRBV4-3	TRBJ2-3	few	14	TGCGCCAGCAGCCAAGGGGGGGGGACAGATACGCAGTATTTT	CASSQGGGTDTQYF
NA	TRBV14	TRBJ2-3	NA	15	TGTGCCAGCAGCCAAGTTCGGGGTAGCACAGATACGCAGTATTTT	CASSQVRGSTDTQYF
NA	TRBV19	TRBJ2-7	NA	15	TGTGCCAGTAGTATTTACGGAGACGAAGCCTACGAGCAGTACTTC	CASSIYGDEAYEQYF
NA	TRBV6-2/TRBV6-3	TRBJ1-2	few	14	TGTGCCAGCAGTTACGCGGCAGGGCGGATTGGCTACACCTTC	CASSYAAGRIGYTF
NA	TRBV4-2	TRBJ2-3	few	14	TGTGCCAGCAGCCAAGTGGGCCGCGCAGATACGCAGTATTTT	CASSQVGRADTQYF
TRBD1	TRBV5-1	TRBJ2-7	NA	17	TGCGCCAGCAGCGCCGCCGGGACCGCAGGGGGCCGCTACGAGCAGTACTTC	CASSAAGTAGGRYEQYF
TRBD2	TRBV5-5	TRBJ2-3	NA	16	TGTGCCAGCAGCTATGGGACTAGCGGTTCCACAGATACGCAGTATTTT	CASSYGTSGSTDTQYF
TRBD2	TRBV30	TRBJ2-2	NA	16	TGTGCCTGGAGTGGGACATTGGGACTAGCGAGAGGGGAGCTGTTTTTT	CAWSGTLGLARGELFF
TRBD1	TRBV28	TRBJ2-1	NA	15	TGTGCCAGCAGTACAATTCGACAGGGGGTTGATGAGCAGTTCTTC	CASSTIRQGVDEQFF
TRBD2	TRBV3-1/TRBV3-2	TRBJ2-1	NA	18	TGTGCCAGCAGCCCATCGGAGACTCGACTAGCGGGAGTGAATGAGCAGTTCTTC	CASSPSETRLAGVNEQFF
TRBD1	TRBV7-2	TRBJ2-7	NA	15	TGTGCCAGCAGTTCCCGGGACAGGGTGTCTTACGAGCAGTACTTC	CASSSRDRVSYEQYF
NA	TRBV4-1	TRBJ2-5	NA	15	TGCGCCAGCAGCCAAGATTGGCCAGGGCAAGAGACCCAGTACTTC	CASSQDWPGQETQYF
TRBD2	TRBV7-3	TRBJ2-1	NA	15	TGTGCCAGCAGCTCCGTGGGCGGGGGATACAATGAGCAGTTCTTC	CASSSVGGGYNEQFF
TRBD1	TRBV5-4	TRBJ1-1	NA	13	TGTGCCAGCACCCGACAGGGGTCCACTGAAGCTTTCTTT	CASTRQGSTEAFF
TRBD2	TRBV6-6	TRBJ2-7	NA	17	TGTGCCAGCACTCGGGGGGGTGGCGGGACCGTACCCTACGAGCAGTACTTC	CASTRGGGGTVPYEQYF
NA	TRBV27	TRBJ1-6	NA	15	TGTGCCAGCAGCGACCGGAGCTCCTATAATTCACCCCTCCACTTT	CASSDRSSYNSPLHF
TRBD2	TRBV19	TRBJ2-1	NA	16	TGTGCCAGTAGTATGACTAGCGGGCCCCCCTACAATGAGCAGTTCTTC	CASSMTSGPPYNEQFF
NA	TRBV4-1	TRBJ1-3	NA	16	TGCGCCAGCAGCCAAGATATACCAGGCTCTGGAAACACCATATATTTT	CASSQDIPGSGNTIYF
NA	TRBV19	TRBJ1-6	NA	17	TGTGCCAGTAGTCCAACCCCGACAGCCCAGGGGCAGTCACCCCTCCACTTT	CASSPTPTAQGQSPLHF